The 7 T cell receptor beta chains presented below share a single source sample, sequenced in a study of T-cell reconstitution after alpha-beta-depleted transplantation in children. The library targeted TCRbeta and was prepared with unique molecular identifiers. MiXCR, run by TCRdb on the PCR reads, gives a single entry per CDR3 protein. The data show about 76,000 distinct CDR3 sequences, about 14% seen once. The source material was PBMCs, mostly from graft donor cells, sampled 180 days after TCRalphabeta/CD19-depleted stem cell transplant. Source of these receptors: a male patient between 2 and 10 years old who had a stem cell transplant for acute lymphoblastic leukemia, so the T cells may come from the graft donor.

This clonotype has a handful of counts. The V call is TRBV10-3, the J call TRBJ2-1; 7 bases line up with TRBD1. The CDR3 extends over 14 amino acids. V dropped 2 bases and J dropped 2; count of bases not matched to a gene: 0. Per germline, CDR1 ENHRY and CDR2 SYGVKD. In DNA form, the CDR3 reads TGTGCCATCAGTGAGACAGGGGCCTACAATGAGCAGTTCTTC. Protein sequence: CAISETGAYNEQFF.

This clonotype showed up many times. The CDR3 DNA is TGCGCCAGCAGCCAAGCCAGGGGGGAAAAAAACACTGAAGCTTTCTTT. Amino acid sequence: CASSQARGEKNTEAFF. The gene calls are TRBV4-1 and TRBJ1-1; TRBD1 agrees at 7 bases. Trimming took 1 base from V and 2 from J; bases not matched to a gene: 7. CDR1 is MGHRA and CDR2 is YSYEKL in the germline V gene. The CDR3 sequence is 16 residues long.

The chain couples TRBV20-1 to TRBJ2-5, with unresolved D. V gave up 3 bases and J gave up 1 base, with 6 bases separating them. CDR1 is DFQATT, CDR2 SNEGSKA, per germline (reference sequence). There are 12 residues in the CDR3. The CDR3 DNA reads TGCAGTGCTAGTTGGCGCCAAGAGACCCAGTACTTC. The encoded protein is CSASWRQETQYF.

Relative to its sample, this clonotype is medium-sized. The chain has TRBV12-3 or TRBV12-4 and TRBJ2-3; weak D call: TRBD1 (6 bases). V lost 3 bases and J lost 0, with 13 bases in between. CDR3 length: 16 amino acids. CDR3 region: CASSFDRPLSTDTQYF. The CDR3 DNA reads TGTGCCAGCAGTTTTGACAGGCCTCTGAGCACAGATACGCAGTATTTT.

This clonotype has a handful of counts. The chain employs TRBV12-3 or TRBV12-4 and TRBJ1-6; D remains unclear. The CDR3 contains 14 residues. Trimming removed 3 bases at V and 7 bases at J, with 10 bases between. This CDR3 reads CASSFPLVNSPLHF. CDR3 nucleotides: TGTGCCAGCAGTTTCCCTCTAGTAAATTCACCCCTCCACTTT.

This clonotype was seen many times. The CDR3 spells CASSSQGGLFF. CDR3 DNA: TGTGCCAGCAGTTCCCAGGGTGGGCTGTTTTTT. This sequence joins TRBV12-3 or TRBV12-4 and TRBJ2-2; D is possibly TRBD1 (5 bases). Deletions cut 4 bases from V and 13 bases from J, with 10 bases between. The CDR3 is made up of 11 amino acids.

This rearrangement joins TRBV7-2 to TRBJ2-3, with TRBD2 matching 14 bases. Germline V gene lookup returns CDR1 SGHTA and CDR2 FQGNSA. Unmatched junction bases numbered 10, after V lost 5 bases and J lost 6 bases. This CDR3 has 17 residues. The DNA of the CDR3 is TGTGCCAGCAGCATACGTGGGACTAGCGGGGGATCTGATACGCAGTATTTT. This gives the protein CASSIRGTSGGSDTQYF.